This T cell receptor beta chain was retrieved from a study of shared clonotypes between healthy human individuals. Assay: immunoSEQ multiplex PCR; the TCRdb copy retains only in-frame clones and omits some. The table records approximately 500,000 clones, about 96% of them present only once. There were only Caucasian adults among the donors, and all lived in Nashville, Tennessee. Sequenced material: naive CD4+ T cells sorted from blood. Specified subset: CD45RA+ positively selected. The sequence was collected from a woman aged 25 to 39 in good health.

The CDR3 bases are TGTGCCAGCAGCTCTCTAGCGGCGAACACCGGGGAGCTGTTTTTT. Its protein is CASSSLAANTGELFF. The chain uses TRBV11-2 and TRBJ2-2; 7 bases fit TRBD2. Germline-derived CDR1 and CDR2 are SGHAT and FQNNGV. CDR3 length equals 15 residues. V shed 4 bases and J 0 bases; nucleotides not matched to a gene: 2.